The next 6 T cell receptor beta chains were all read from a single sample in a study of shared clonotypes between healthy human individuals. Measured with immunoSEQ multiplex PCR; TCRdb has only the in-frame clones, and not every one. This table has 550,000 to 850,000 clones, 74% appearing once. The sample consisted of memory CD4+ T cells sorted from blood. The subset denotes: CD45RA-negative fraction. The receptors originated from a woman aged 25 to 39 in good health.

This clone was detected a few times. The J gene is TRBJ2-1, the V gene TRBV11-2; 9 bases line up with TRBD2. V gave up 1 base and J gave up 1 base; unmatched junction bases: 2. Germline lookup yields CDR1 SGHAT and CDR2 FQNNGV. The CDR3 loop spans 16 amino acids. The CDR3 nucleotides are TGTGCCAGCAGCTTAGCGGCGGGAGGGTCCTACAATGAGCAGTTCTTC. Residues: CASSLAAGGSYNEQFF.

This clone was recorded a few times. Additional DNA sequences in this sample encode the identical CDR3. The rearrangement links TRBV11-2 to TRBJ2-1; 7 bases fit TRBD2. The J segment lost 6 bases and the V segment lost 1 base, leaving 0 bases of the junction unmatched. Germline V lookup: CDR1 SGHAT, CDR2 FQNNGV. The length of the CDR3 is 13 residues. The CDR3 spells CASSLGGGNEQFF. DNA for the CDR3: TGTGCCAGCAGCTTAGGGGGGGGCAATGAGCAGTTCTTC.

This clone was counted between two and nine times. The rearrangement uses TRBV30 and TRBJ1-1; D is undetermined. V gave up 8 bases and J gave up 2 bases, with 12 bases separating them. This CDR3 is built from 12 residues. CDR1 is GTSNPN, CDR2 SVGIG, per germline (reference sequence). CDR3 nucleotide sequence: TGTGCCCATGACCCGGCAAACACTGAAGCTTTCTTT. The encoded protein is CAHDPANTEAFF.

V is TRBV6-1 and J is TRBJ2-1, with D perhaps matching TRBD1 (5 bases). Deletions cut 6 bases from V and 6 bases from J, with 12 bases between. The CDR3 has 13 residues. Per the germline V gene, CDR1 is MNHNS and CDR2 is SASEGT. The CDR3 DNA follows: TGTGCCAGCAGACTCACAGGTCTCAATGAGCAGTTCTTC. This encodes CASRLTGLNEQFF.

This chain links TRBV5-1 with TRBJ1-2; D possibly corresponds to TRBD1 (6 bases). The CDR3 runs 14 residues. Germline V gene lookup returns CDR1 SGHRS and CDR2 YFSETQ. Trimming cost V 5 bases and J 3 bases, with 14 bases left between them. The CDR3 region has the DNA TGCGCCAGCAGGACGGACAGAGAATACTATGGCTACACCTTC. As protein: CASRTDREYYGYTF.

This clone was found once. V gene TRBV28 combines with J gene TRBJ2-3; tentatively, D is TRBD2 (5 bases). This CDR3 is 13 amino acids long. The germline V gene has CDR1 MDHEN and CDR2 SYDVKM. Trimming took off 5 bases at V and 5 bases at J, with 11 bases between the two ends. CDR3 protein: CASSPKLGDTQYF. In DNA, the CDR3 is TGTGCCAGCAGTCCCAAACTAGGAGATACGCAGTATTTT.